The source of this T cell receptor (beta chain) is a study of blood T cells in healthy people across ages. Together with a sample-barcoded 5' primer, a J-beta primer mix was included in a second PCR lasting about 6 to 12 cycles. TCRdb ran MiXCR on the 5' RACE reads and lists one entry per CDR3 protein. The sample includes 450,000 to 650,000 distinct CDR3 sequences, 24% of them seen just once. CDR1 and CDR2 (germline): SQVTM, ANQGSEA. V trimming: 1 base; J trimming: 0 bases; junction bases outside the gene matches: 5. The CDR3 is 15 amino acids. These sequences were also reported in another study, on T cells of mothers and their children.

The source is a boy aged 5-17 years in good health. V and J are TRBV29-1 and TRBJ2-5; TRBD1 matches at 7 bases. Material: blood. The CDR3 loop is CSVEGKGANQETQYF. As DNA, the CDR3 is TGCAGCGTTGAAGGAAAGGGGGCGAACCAAGAGACCCAGTACTTC. The whole variable domain, filled in from reference TRBV29-1 and TRBJ2-5, reads SAVISQKPSRDICQRGTSLTIQCQVDSQVTMMFWYRQQPGQSLTLIATANQGSEATYESGFVIDKFPISRPNLTFSTLTVSNMSPEDSSIYLCSVEGKGANQETQYFGPGTRLLVL.